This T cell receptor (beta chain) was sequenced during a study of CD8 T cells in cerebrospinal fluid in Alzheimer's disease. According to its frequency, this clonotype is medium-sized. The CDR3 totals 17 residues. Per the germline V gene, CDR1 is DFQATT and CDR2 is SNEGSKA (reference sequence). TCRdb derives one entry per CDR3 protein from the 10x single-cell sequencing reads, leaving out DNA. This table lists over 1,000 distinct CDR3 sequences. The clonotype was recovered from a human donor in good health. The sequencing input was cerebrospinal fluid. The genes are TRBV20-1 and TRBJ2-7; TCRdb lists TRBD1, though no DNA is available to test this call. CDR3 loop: CSAEQPIDRGLPYEQYF.